This T cell receptor (beta chain) was recorded in a study of blood T cell repertoires in COVID-19. On the study more broadly: Researchers got acute and convalescent COVID-19 samples from the United States, Italy and Spain.

For recovered donors of Cohort 3, there were two negative PCRs, clearance, or symptom resolution. As processed by the authors: Amplified reference gene primers provided the basis for estimating nucleated cell counts. Generated by immunoSEQ multiplex PCR, the TCRdb table keeps only in-frame clones and is missing some. The DNA gave D and trimming, while V, J and clone size come from that table. Here the sample spans about 270,000 clones, 86% being singletons. Germline CDR1 is MNHEY and CDR2 is SMNVEV (reference sequence). The CDR3 is made up of 14 amino acids. Trimming took off 3 bases at V and 0 bases at J, with 8 bases between the two ends.

V gene TRBV27 combines with J gene TRBJ1-1, with D uncertain. The source is a woman aged 18-30 years who had recovered from COVID-19. The sample was PBMCs or T cells enriched from blood (not recorded which). For the CDR3, the DNA is TGTGCCAGCAGTTTTTCCGAGGTGAACACTGAAGCTTTCTTT. Amino acid sequence: CASSFSEVNTEAFF.